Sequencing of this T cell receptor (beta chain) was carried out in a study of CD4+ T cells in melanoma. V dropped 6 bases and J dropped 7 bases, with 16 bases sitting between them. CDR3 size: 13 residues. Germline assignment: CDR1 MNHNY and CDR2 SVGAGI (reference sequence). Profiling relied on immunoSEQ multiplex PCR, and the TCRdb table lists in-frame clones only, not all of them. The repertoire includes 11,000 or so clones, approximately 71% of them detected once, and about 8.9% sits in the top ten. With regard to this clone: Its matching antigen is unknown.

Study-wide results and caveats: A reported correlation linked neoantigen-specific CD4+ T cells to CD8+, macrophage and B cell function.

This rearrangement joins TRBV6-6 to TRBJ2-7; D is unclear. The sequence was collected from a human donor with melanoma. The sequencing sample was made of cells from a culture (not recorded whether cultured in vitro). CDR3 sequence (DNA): TGTGCCAGCAGCCAACGAGATCTTAGGGAGCAGTACTTC. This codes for CASSQRDLREQYF.